This entry lists 2 T cell receptor beta chains sequenced from one sample in a study of T cell repertoires in cytomegalovirus infection. These receptors have no identified antigens. TCRdb passed the reads through MiXCR, listing each CDR3 protein once. The sample has about 570,000 distinct CDR3 sequences, 40% seen once. The sample consisted of cultured PBMCs, taken from culture after CMV antigen stimulation. The receptor source for this set is a human donor in good health (CMV status not recorded). Some clones in this sample may be carry-over from other donors' samples.

The rearrangement links TRBV6-6 to TRBJ1-1; D remains unclear. Germline V gives CDR1 MNHNY, CDR2 SVGAGI (reference sequence). The ends were cut back, 5 bases at V and 11 bases at J, with 15 bases in the middle. CDR3 length: 12 amino acids. The CDR3 DNA is TGTGCCAGCAGTGCCCGCCAGTTGGGTGCTTTCTTT. It encodes CASSARQLGAFF.

This chain uses TRBV6-1 with TRBJ1-4; 7 positions agree with TRBD1. This CDR3 is built from 16 residues. Per germline, CDR1 MNHNS and CDR2 SASEGT. V gave up 7 bases and J gave up 3 bases; unmatched junction bases: 11. This chain's CDR3 is CASISRGQGANEKLFF. The CDR3 coding sequence is TGTGCCAGCATCTCTAGGGGGCAGGGGGCTAATGAAAAACTGTTTTTT.